A single sample gave rise to the 20 T cell receptor beta chains below, sequenced in a study of T cells in Graves' hyperthyroidism and ophthalmopathy. It was RNA transcripts that yielded the amplified TCR beta CDR3 regions. The primer set for the first-round RT-PCR of the TCR CDR3 was HTBI. MiXCR, run by TCRdb on the multiplex PCR reads, gives a single entry per CDR3 protein. This sample carries about 510,000 distinct CDR3 sequences, about 45% of them seen once, and the ten largest clones take around 44%. What was sequenced was peripheral blood or thyroid tissue (not recorded which). The receptors derive from an adult woman with Graves' disease, either hyperthyroidism or ophthalmopathy (not recorded which).

The table lists this clonotype with a few counts. The genes are TRBV25-1 and TRBJ2-3; weak D call: TRBD1 (8 bases). This CDR3 has 14 amino acids. Germline V lookup: CDR1 MGHDK, CDR2 SYGVNS. V was trimmed by 6 bases and J by 4 bases, leaving 14 bases between them. The CDR3 DNA is TGTGCCAGCAGCAACAGGGGGGGGTCAGATACGCAGTATTTT. Translated, it gives CASSNRGGSDTQYF.

This clonotype was detected ten times or more. The rearrangement joins TRBV10-3 to TRBJ1-1; D gene ambiguous. Looked up from germline, CDR1 is ENHRY and CDR2 is SYGVKD. The CDR3 consists of 13 residues. Trimming took off 5 bases at V and 1 base at J, with 8 bases between the two ends. DNA for the CDR3: TGTGCCATCAGTCGGACGGAGAACACTGAAGCTTTCTTT. It is translated as CAISRTENTEAFF.

On this clonotype: The missing conserved phenylalanine or tryptophan at the end of this CDR3 makes a read error likely. The DNA is left out, because the CDR3 cannot be placed on it with certainty; the CDR3 is given as TCRdb lists it. CDR3 region: CSATRLSP. The gene calls are TRBV20-1 and TRBJ1-1. From germline, CDR1 is DFQATT and CDR2 SNEGSKA (reference sequence). Inclusive of both ends, the CDR3 amounts to 8 amino acids.

This chain links TRBV5-4 with TRBJ1-1; D remains unclear. Trimming removed 5 bases at V and 5 bases at J, with 16 bases between. Looked up from germline, CDR1 is SGHNT and CDR2 is YYREEE (reference sequence). This CDR3 is 14 amino acids long. Here the CDR3 DNA reads TGTGCCAGCAGTCTCAAGTTAGTCGGAACTGAAGCTTTCTTT. Translating it yields CASSLKLVGTEAFF.

This chain links TRBV2 with TRBJ1-5, with TRBD1 as a possible D gene (5 bases). V lost 8 bases, J lost 8 bases, and 13 bases lay in between. CDR3 size: 12 residues. The germline V gene encodes CDR1 SNHLY and CDR2 FYNNEI. The CDR3 DNA sequence: TGTGCCAGCGACGGGGCTGGAAAGCCCCAGCATTTT. Its translation: CASDGAGKPQHF.

This chain uses TRBV10-1 with TRBJ1-2, with D possibly being TRBD1 (5 bases). The V and J ends lost 8 bases and 14 bases respectively, with 18 bases between them. CDR1 is WNHNN, CDR2 SYGVQD, per germline (reference sequence). The CDR3 consists of 11 residues. The CDR3 loop is CASPRGRSKTF. Here the CDR3 DNA reads TGCGCCAGCCCCCGGGGCCGTTCGAAGACCTTC.

The chain carries TRBV5-1 and TRBJ2-2; no reliable D call. CDR1 and CDR2 from the germline V gene are SGHRS and YFSETQ. Deletions cut 3 bases from V and 0 bases from J, with 12 bases between. This CDR3 contains 16 residues. CDR3 in DNA: TGCGCCAGCAGCTGGTCCCTCAGCGCGAACACCGGGGAGCTGTTTTTT. Translation gives CASSWSLSANTGELFF.

This clonotype was detected ten times or more. The rearrangement uses TRBV5-5 and TRBJ1-6, with 9 bases lining up with TRBD1. After removal of 2 bases from V and 7 bases from J, the junction contained 7 bases not matched to a gene. This CDR3 spans 16 amino acids. Germline assignment: CDR1 SGHKS and CDR2 YYEKEE (reference sequence). The DNA of the CDR3 is TGTGCCAGCAGCTTATTATCGGGACAGGGAAATTCACCCCTCCACTTT. Amino acids: CASSLLSGQGNSPLHF.

This clonotype was seen ten or more times. The CDR3 protein is CASSFGQANYEQYF. The CDR3 DNA is TGCGCCAGCAGCTTTGGACAAGCTAATTACGAGCAGTACTTC. The chain has TRBV5-1 and TRBJ2-7, with TRBD1 as a possible D gene (5 bases). This CDR3 comprises 14 residues. Looked up from germline, CDR1 is SGHRS and CDR2 is YFSETQ. The V end was cut by 2 bases, the J end by 4 bases, with 13 bases between.

This clonotype was observed a few times. This chain connects TRBV4-1 to TRBJ1-4, with TRBD1 matching 7 bases. The ends lost 8 bases at V and 6 bases at J; junction bases unmatched: 12. Germline CDR1 and CDR2: MGHRA and YSYEKL. The CDR3 length is 15 residues. The CDR3 DNA sequence: TGCGCCAGCGCCTTAAAGACAGGGACTCATGAAAAACTGTTTTTT. This codes for CASALKTGTHEKLFF.

The chain combines TRBV7-2 with TRBJ1-4; no reliable D call. The ends were cut back, 7 bases at V and 11 bases at J, with 20 bases in the middle. The CDR3 covers 14 residues. Germline lookup yields CDR1 SGHTA and CDR2 FQGNSA. Written as DNA, the CDR3 is TGTGCCAGCACCAGACCGGGCGACCTTGGGAAACTGTTTTTT. Translating gives CASTRPGDLGKLFF.

The chain joins TRBV20-1 to TRBJ1-2; 7 nucleotides agree with TRBD1. V gave up 3 bases and J gave up 6 bases; unmatched junction bases: 13. Germline assignment: CDR1 DFQATT and CDR2 SNEGSKA (reference sequence). This CDR3 is 15 amino acids long. The CDR3 loop reads CSASLTVDRDDGYTF. The CDR3 DNA reads TGCAGTGCTAGCCTGACAGTAGACAGGGACGATGGCTACACCTTC.

The chain uses TRBV29-1 and TRBJ1-2; 8 bases agree with TRBD1. The length of the CDR3 is 13 residues. The V gene end was trimmed by 6 bases and the J gene end by 1 base; junction bases not matched to a gene: 4. Germline-derived CDR1 and CDR2 are SQVTM and ANQGSEA. The CDR3 protein is CSVGTGHNYGYTF. In nucleotides, the CDR3 is TGCAGCGTGGGGACAGGTCATAACTATGGCTACACCTTC.

This clonotype occurred many times. Here the CDR3 reads CASSYSTSGTLTEAFF. The DNA of the CDR3 is TGTGCCAGCAGTTACTCGACTTCCGGCACCTTGACTGAAGCTTTCTTT. The chain joins TRBV6-5 to TRBJ1-1; D ambiguous. Per germline, CDR1 MNHEY and CDR2 SVGAGI. The CDR3 is 16 amino acids. V gave up 0 bases and J gave up 5 bases, with 16 bases separating them.

This clonotype was recorded many times. The chain links TRBV20-1 to TRBJ2-2; 7 bases match TRBD1. The CDR3 consists of 17 residues. Germline V lookup: CDR1 DFQATT, CDR2 SNEGSKA (reference sequence). The V and J ends lost 0 bases and 2 bases, in that order; junction bases with no gene match: 9. The CDR3 loop reads CSARDLRIGGNTGELFF. DNA of the CDR3: TGCAGTGCTAGAGACCTACGCATAGGGGGCAACACCGGGGAGCTGTTTTTT.

The rearrangement links TRBV10-1 to TRBJ1-1; 8 positions match TRBD1. Germline V gene sequence: CDR1 WNHNN, CDR2 SYGVQD (reference sequence). This CDR3 spans 16 amino acids. V lost 8 bases, J lost 4 bases, and 15 bases stayed unmatched. The CDR3 nucleotides are TGCGCCAGCCCCCGGGTGGGGACAGGCACCGGCACTGAAGCTTTCTTT. Amino acid sequence: CASPRVGTGTGTEAFF.

V gene TRBV6-1 combines with J gene TRBJ2-7; 9 bases fit TRBD2. There are 14 residues in the CDR3. V dropped 5 bases and J dropped 2; count of bases not matched to a gene: 4. Germline V gene data show CDR1 as MNHNS and CDR2 as SASEGT. The CDR3 sequence: CASSRSGGAYEQYF. The CDR3 DNA reads as TGTGCCAGCAGTCGTAGCGGGGGTGCCTACGAGCAGTACTTC.

This clonotype has only a few counts. V usage is TRBV29-1 and J usage is TRBJ2-3, with D maybe TRBD1 (6 bases). V gave up 6 bases and J gave up 0 bases, with 16 bases separating them. CDR3 length: 15 residues. CDR1 and CDR2 (germline): SQVTM, ANQGSEA. The CDR3 DNA reads TGCAGCGTGGGTTTGCAGGGGACGAGCACAGATACGCAGTATTTT. This encodes CSVGLQGTSTDTQYF.

The table lists this clonotype with many counts. The J gene is TRBJ1-3, the V gene TRBV2; 9 nucleotides agree with TRBD1. The CDR3 totals 17 residues. Per germline, CDR1 SNHLY and CDR2 FYNNEI. J lost 2 bases, V lost 5 bases, and 10 bases had no gene match. The chain's CDR3 is CASSKPLTGGTGNTIYF. The CDR3, as DNA: TGTGCCAGCAGTAAACCTTTAACAGGGGGCACTGGAAACACCATATATTTT. The whole variable domain, remainder taken from reference TRBV2 and TRBJ1-3, is EPEVTQTPSHQVTQMGQEVILRCVPISNHLYFYWYRQILGQKVEFLVSFYNNEISEKSEIFDDQFSVERPDGSNFTLKIRSTKLEDSAMYFCASSKPLTGGTGNTIYFGEGSWLTVV.

The CDR3 nucleotides are TGTGCCAGCAGCGCTGAATCAGGGGAGCCCGGGGAGCTGTTTTTT. Encoded protein: CASSAESGEPGELFF. V is TRBV9 and J is TRBJ2-2; D is perhaps TRBD1 (6 bases). Per the germline V gene, CDR1 is SGDLS and CDR2 is YYNGEE. The length of the CDR3 is 15 residues. The V end was cut by 3 bases, the J end by 6 bases, with 15 bases between.